The 30 T cell receptor beta chains below all came from one sample that was sequenced in a study of cytomegalovirus exposure and HLA in healthy donors. Primers: 60 Vbeta forward and 13 Jbeta reverse. The table came from immunoSEQ multiplex PCR; TCRdb's copy has only in-frame clones and leaves some out. The table shows 200,000 to 250,000 clones, with 82% occurring only once. Sequencing used PBMCs. These receptors all stem from a woman between 35 and 50 years old in good health and CMV-seropositive.

J is TRBJ1-2 and V is TRBV5-1; D not certain. The CDR3 length is 14 residues. V was pared by 3 bases and J by 5 bases, with 14 bases between. Germline CDR1 reads SGHRS; CDR2 reads YFSETQ. The CDR3 coding sequence is TGCGCCAGCAGCTCCCAGGAGGGAGGGTATGGCTACACCTTC. Translating it yields CASSSQEGGYGYTF.

This rearrangement joins TRBV4-1 to TRBJ1-2, with 7 bases aligning to TRBD1. The CDR3 extends over 15 amino acids. From germline, CDR1 is MGHRA and CDR2 YSYEKL. The V gene end was trimmed by 6 bases and the J gene end by 0 bases; junction bases not matched to a gene: 7. The CDR3 DNA reads TGCGCCAGCAGTCCCGGGACAGCTACTAACTATGGCTACACCTTC. It is translated as CASSPGTATNYGYTF.

The J gene is TRBJ1-5, the V gene TRBV5-1; D remains unclear. Germline CDR1 reads SGHRS; CDR2 reads YFSETQ. Trimming removed 4 bases at V and 3 bases at J, with 8 bases between. The CDR3 runs to 13 residues. The CDR3 is CASSPGVNQPQHF. DNA of the CDR3: TGCGCCAGCAGCCCGGGAGTCAATCAGCCCCAGCATTTT.

Comment on this clone: The sample carries other DNA sequences with the same CDR3. V gene TRBV5-4 combines with J gene TRBJ1-4; TRBD1 aligns across 7 bases. Trimming took 3 bases from V and 4 from J; bases not matched to a gene: 3. This CDR3 is built from 14 residues. Per the germline V gene, CDR1 is SGHNT and CDR2 is YYREEE (reference sequence). DNA for the CDR3: TGTGCCAGCAGCTCGGGACAGCGTAATGAAAAACTGTTTTTT. Translated, it gives CASSSGQRNEKLFF.

The V call is TRBV4-1, the J call TRBJ2-7, with 9 bases aligning to TRBD1. Germline V gene lookup returns CDR1 MGHRA and CDR2 YSYEKL. The CDR3 consists of 16 residues. After removal of 2 bases from V and 4 bases from J, the junction contained 9 bases not matched to a gene. The CDR3 DNA reads TGCGCCAGCAGCCAACCCGGGACAGGGATGTTTTACGAGCAGTACTTC. Protein sequence: CASSQPGTGMFYEQYF.

The rearrangement uses TRBV6-1 and TRBJ2-1; D gene ambiguous. Trimming took 2 bases from V and 0 from J, leaving 8 bases between them. The CDR3 totals 15 residues. CDR1 MNHNS and CDR2 SASEGT come from the germline V gene. The CDR3: CASSETENSYNEQFF. CDR3 DNA: TGTGCCAGCAGTGAAACAGAGAACTCCTACAATGAGCAGTTCTTC.

The genes are TRBV5-1 and TRBJ2-2; maybe TRBD1 (5 bases). CDR1 and CDR2 from the germline V gene are SGHRS and YFSETQ. The CDR3 contains 14 residues. The germline V and J ends were trimmed by 7 bases and 1 base, with 11 bases remaining between them. CDR3 DNA: TGCGCCAGCGTAGGGGTACGGAACACCGGGGAGCTGTTTTTT. It is translated as CASVGVRNTGELFF.

This clone was observed a handful of times. V is TRBV7-2 and J is TRBJ2-4; D might be TRBD2 (7 bases). CDR3 length: 15 amino acids. CDR1 SGHTA and CDR2 FQGNSA come from the germline V gene. Trimming pared 1 base from V and 4 bases from J, leaving 11 bases between. CDR3 region: CASSLEGGVKNIQYF. The CDR3 nucleotides read TGTGCCAGCAGCTTAGAGGGGGGGGTAAAAAACATTCAGTACTTC.

The genes are TRBV10-3 and TRBJ2-1, with 10 bases fitting TRBD2. V dropped 6 bases and J dropped 5; count of bases not matched to a gene: 7. Germline V gene sequence: CDR1 ENHRY, CDR2 SYGVKD. CDR3 length equals 15 residues. This CDR3 is CAISVTSGTNNEQFF. In DNA, the CDR3 is TGTGCCATCAGCGTTACTAGCGGGACGAACAATGAGCAGTTCTTC.

This clone was seen only once. The rearrangement links TRBV7-2 to TRBJ1-2; D uncertain. Per the germline V gene, CDR1 is SGHTA and CDR2 is FQGNSA. CDR3 size: 14 residues. Trimming pared 1 base from V and 4 bases from J, leaving 10 bases between. In nucleotides, the CDR3 is TGTGCCAGCAGCTTAGATGGGGAGAGCTATGGCTACACCTTC. It encodes CASSLDGESYGYTF.

The V gene is TRBV7-2, the J gene TRBJ1-2; TRBD1 is a possible D gene (6 bases). There are 17 residues in the CDR3. Per the germline V gene, CDR1 is SGHTA and CDR2 is FQGNSA. Trimming stripped 5 bases from V and 3 bases from J, with 22 bases between. CDR3 amino acids: CASSKTGTLLPHYGYTF. The CDR3 DNA is TGTGCCAGCAGCAAAACCGGGACACTTCTACCCCACTATGGCTACACCTTC.

CDR3 nucleotide sequence: TGTGCCACCGGGACAGGGAACACTGAAGCTTTCTTT. Translating gives CATGTGNTEAFF. The rearrangement uses TRBV6-6 and TRBJ1-1; 8 nucleotides agree with TRBD1. The CDR3 covers 12 residues. Germline CDR1 reads MNHNY; CDR2 reads SVGAGI (reference sequence). V trimming: 10 bases; J trimming: 1 base; junction bases outside the gene matches: 2.

This chain joins TRBV4-1 and TRBJ2-1; 9 bases fit TRBD2. J lost 7 bases, V lost 4 bases, and 8 bases had no gene match. Germline CDR1 reads MGHRA; CDR2 reads YSYEKL. The CDR3 sequence is 15 residues long. The CDR3 spells CASSPRSGRSNEQFF. CDR3 DNA: TGCGCCAGCAGCCCGAGGAGCGGGAGGAGTAATGAGCAGTTCTTC.

This clone appeared a few times. The V call is TRBV9, the J call TRBJ1-4, with D perhaps matching TRBD1 (5 bases). Germline V lookup: CDR1 SGDLS, CDR2 YYNGEE. The CDR3 loop spans 14 amino acids. The germline V and J ends were trimmed by 0 bases and 7 bases, with 10 bases remaining between them. CDR3 residues: CASSVGQGPEKLFF. The CDR3 DNA is TGTGCCAGCAGCGTAGGGCAGGGTCCTGAAAAACTGTTTTTT.

The V call is TRBV19, the J call TRBJ1-1; D not resolved. The V end lost 5 bases, the J end lost 6 bases, and 16 bases lay between the germline ends. Germline loops: CDR1 LNHDA, CDR2 SQIVND (reference sequence). The CDR3 consists of 14 residues. The CDR3, as DNA: TGTGCCAGTAGTGCCCGAACTACGGGGTCTGAAGCTTTCTTT. The encoded protein is CASSARTTGSEAFF.

This clone is a singleton in its sample. The genes are TRBV7-9 and TRBJ1-2; TRBD1 matches at 9 bases. The CDR3 is 14 residues long. The junction had 3 bases not matched to a gene; V was cut back by 5 bases and J by 2 bases. CDR1 and CDR2 from the germline V gene are SEHNR and FQNEAQ (reference sequence). For the CDR3, the DNA is TGTGCCAGCAGCGACAGGGGGTACAACTATGGCTACACCTTC. Its protein is CASSDRGYNYGYTF.

The rearrangement joins TRBV7-2 to TRBJ2-7; D possibly corresponds to TRBD2 (6 bases). This CDR3 spans 15 amino acids. Between the trimmed V and J ends, which lost 5 bases and 3 bases, there was a span of 17 bases. The germline V gene encodes CDR1 SGHTA and CDR2 FQGNSA. CDR3 nucleotides: TGTGCCAGCAGCCCTTCTTTCGGGAGCCACTACGAGCAGTACTTC. Its protein is CASSPSFGSHYEQYF. Drawing the rest from reference TRBV7-2 and TRBJ2-7, the complete variable domain is GAGVSQSPSNKVTEKGKDVELRCDPISGHTALYWYRQSLGQGLEFLIYFQGNSAPDKSGLPSDRFSAERTGGSVSTLTIQRTQQEDSAVYLCASSPSFGSHYEQYFGPGTRLTVT.

V gene TRBV30 combines with J gene TRBJ1-6, with 10 nucleotides matching TRBD1. CDR1 is GTSNPN, CDR2 SVGIG, per germline (reference sequence). J gave up 8 bases and V 7 bases, and 8 bases lay outside the gene matches. The CDR3 is 14 amino acids. In nucleotides, the CDR3 is TGTGCCTACGGGACAGGGGAAACGGATTCACCCCTCCACTTT. It encodes CAYGTGETDSPLHF.

Remarks on this clone: A junction end diverges from the germline sequence, so it may reflect a read error. The chain joins TRBV7-9 to TRBJ2-5; tentatively, D is TRBD1 (5 bases). The CDR3 contains 13 residues. Germline V lookup: CDR1 SEHNR, CDR2 FQNEAQ (reference sequence). The CDR3 DNA sequence: TGTTCCAGCAGCTTAGCCTCAGGGTCGACCCAGTACTTC. It codes for CSSSLASGSTQYF.

CDR3 region: CASSLRGQGPYEQYF. The CDR3 DNA sequence: TGTGCCAGCAGCTTGAGGGGACAGGGGCCCTACGAGCAGTACTTC. V is TRBV5-8 and J is TRBJ2-7; TRBD1 aligns across 10 bases. The J segment lost 2 bases and the V segment lost 1 base, leaving 3 bases of the junction unmatched. The length of the CDR3 is 15 residues. Germline CDR1 and CDR2: SGHTS and YDEGEE.

The chain uses TRBV7-3 and TRBJ2-3; D possibly corresponds to TRBD2 (6 bases). Trimming shortened V by 1 base and J by 2 bases, and 16 bases separated the two germline ends. The germline V gene has CDR1 SGHTA and CDR2 FQGTGA. This CDR3 contains 17 residues. The CDR3 DNA follows: TGTGCCAGCAGCTTAAGATCCTCGGGACTGCTCACAGATACGCAGTATTTT. Amino acid sequence: CASSLRSSGLLTDTQYF.

This chain links TRBV29-1 with TRBJ2-7; 7 bases fit TRBD2. This CDR3 comprises 14 residues. Germline V CDR1 and CDR2: SQVTM, ANQGSEA. Germline trimming cut 7 bases from V and 0 bases from J; bases unmatched to any gene: 9. The CDR3 loop reads CSGGSGVSSYEQYF. Here the CDR3 DNA reads TGCAGCGGGGGGAGCGGGGTAAGCTCCTACGAGCAGTACTTC.

The chain couples TRBV5-5 to TRBJ2-5; 10 positions match TRBD1. The CDR3 loop spans 16 amino acids. Germline V lookup: CDR1 SGHKS, CDR2 YYEKEE (reference sequence). The V gene end was trimmed by 0 bases and the J gene end by 5 bases; junction bases not matched to a gene: 7. The CDR3 loop is CASSLGRQGAGETQYF. The CDR3 DNA is TGTGCCAGCAGCTTGGGCCGACAGGGGGCGGGTGAGACCCAGTACTTC.

The genes are TRBV4-3 and TRBJ2-3; 9 bases map to TRBD2. Germline V lookup: CDR1 LGHNA, CDR2 YSLEER. This CDR3 spans 15 amino acids. The ends lost 3 bases at V and 6 bases at J; junction bases unmatched: 7. The CDR3 coding sequence is TGCGCCAGCAGCCAGACTAGCGGAGACGGGGATACGCAGTATTTT. Encoded protein: CASSQTSGDGDTQYF.

The chain has TRBV6-5 and TRBJ1-6, with D unclear. The V end was cut by 6 bases, the J end by 7 bases, with 4 bases between. The germline V gene encodes CDR1 MNHEY and CDR2 SVGAGI. The CDR3 totals 11 residues. In DNA, the CDR3 is TGTGCCAGCAGACAAAATTCACCCCTCCACTTT. Its translation: CASRQNSPLHF.

V usage is TRBV29-1 and J usage is TRBJ2-6; tentative D call: TRBD1 (6 bases). Trimming removed 4 bases at V and 0 bases at J, with 10 bases between. The length of the CDR3 is 15 residues. The germline V gene encodes CDR1 SQVTM and CDR2 ANQGSEA. The CDR3: CSVGQGISGANVLTF. The CDR3 DNA reads as TGCAGCGTTGGGCAGGGGATCTCTGGGGCCAACGTCCTGACTTTC.

The chain combines TRBV6-5 with TRBJ1-5, with 7 bases fitting TRBD1. The V and J ends lost 2 bases and 4 bases, in that order; junction bases with no gene match: 2. The CDR3 extends over 14 amino acids. Per the germline V gene, CDR1 is MNHEY and CDR2 is SVGAGI. This CDR3 is CASSYQGVNQPQHF. The CDR3 DNA follows: TGTGCCAGCAGTTACCAGGGGGTAAATCAGCCCCAGCATTTT.

This clone has a handful of counts. The rearrangement uses TRBV27 and TRBJ1-1; possible D gene TRBD1, 5 bases. Trimming stripped 3 bases from V and 1 base from J, with 6 bases between. CDR3 length equals 13 residues. Germline V lookup: CDR1 MNHEY, CDR2 SMNVEV (reference sequence). Here the CDR3 reads CASSFTGNTEAFF. For the CDR3, the DNA is TGTGCCAGCAGTTTTACAGGGAACACTGAAGCTTTCTTT.

V and J are TRBV30 and TRBJ1-1; 8 bases are a match to TRBD1. The CDR3 runs to 13 residues. With 0 bases clipped from V and 8 bases from J, the junction kept 5 bases outside the gene matches. Looked up from germline, CDR1 is GTSNPN and CDR2 is SVGIG (reference sequence). CDR3: CAWSVRTGQEAFF. The CDR3 coding sequence is TGTGCCTGGAGTGTACGGACAGGGCAGGAAGCTTTCTTT.

In the case of this clone: A junction boundary mismatches the germline segment, possibly from a read error. The chain uses TRBV15 and TRBJ2-3, with TRBD1 matching over 8 bases. CDR1 LNHNV and CDR2 YYDKDF come from the germline V gene (reference sequence). The CDR3 extends over 16 amino acids. CDR3 nucleotide sequence: TGTGCCACCAGCGGAGACAGGGGTTCGTTCACAGATACGCAGTATTTT. It translates to CATSGDRGSFTDTQYF.